These 29 T cell receptor beta chains originate from one sample sequenced in a study of neoadjuvant anti-PD-1 for oral cavity cancer. The time point is: after neoadjuvant nivolumab, at surgical resection. Here immunoSEQ multiplex PCR was the method, and the copy in TCRdb shows in-frame clones only, minus some. In the table there are tens of thousands of clones, more than 20% of which are singletons. This specimen consisted of tumor tissue, obtained after nivolumab (anti-PD-1) treatment. These receptors came from a person aged 35-79 years with oral cavity squamous cell carcinoma.

V gene TRBV5-1 combines with J gene TRBJ2-1; D is ambiguous. Trimming shortened V by 3 bases and J by 7 bases, and 11 bases separated the two germline ends. CDR1 and CDR2 from the germline V gene are SGHRS and YFSETQ. CDR3 length equals 13 residues. This CDR3 is CASSSYSGNEQFF. Here the CDR3 DNA reads TGCGCCAGCAGCTCCTACAGTGGAAATGAGCAGTTCTTC.

This clone was counted a few times. The chain links TRBV6-4 to TRBJ2-1; TRBD1 aligns across 9 bases. Looked up from germline, CDR1 is MRHNA and CDR2 is SNTAGT. The CDR3 covers 15 residues. With V trimmed by 0 bases and J by 6 bases, 3 bases remained unmatched. The CDR3: CASSDSTGGPNEQFF. The CDR3 DNA sequence: TGTGCCAGCAGTGACTCGACAGGGGGGCCCAATGAGCAGTTCTTC.

This clone turned up a few times. V and J are TRBV4-1 and TRBJ2-3; D unclear. Trimming removed 0 bases from V and 0 bases from J, with 10 bases in between. CDR1 and CDR2 from the germline V gene are MGHRA and YSYEKL. The CDR3 sequence is 16 residues long. CDR3 nucleotides: TGCGCCAGCAGCCAAGAAGAGCAGCGAAGCACAGATACGCAGTATTTT. Its protein product is CASSQEEQRSTDTQYF.

At least ten counts were recorded for this clone. The J gene is TRBJ2-7, the V gene TRBV30, with D uncertain. CDR1 GTSNPN and CDR2 SVGIG come from the germline V gene (reference sequence). The CDR3 length is 15 residues. V lost 4 bases and J 2 bases, leaving 18 bases between the germline ends. Written as DNA, the CDR3 is TGTGCCTGGAACCAGCACCCAGTTAAAACCTACGAGCAGTACTTC. Protein sequence: CAWNQHPVKTYEQYF.

This chain joins TRBV7-6 and TRBJ2-7, with 8 bases fitting TRBD2. The CDR3 extends over 15 amino acids. CDR1 is SGHVS and CDR2 is FNYEAQ in the germline V gene. With 5 bases clipped from V and 5 bases from J, the junction kept 11 bases outside the gene matches. The CDR3 coding sequence is TGTGCCAGCAGCCCCCTGGGACTAGAAATCGACGAGCAGTACTTC. Protein: CASSPLGLEIDEQYF.

This clone was seen ten or more times. Here the CDR3 reads CASRSTGTWYGYTF. The CDR3 DNA is TGTGCCAGTAGATCGACAGGTACCTGGTATGGCTACACCTTC. V is TRBV19 and J is TRBJ1-2; maybe TRBD1 (6 bases). The CDR3 extends over 14 amino acids. V lost 6 bases and J 5 bases, leaving 16 bases between the germline ends. The germline V gene encodes CDR1 LNHDA and CDR2 SQIVND (reference sequence).

This clone was detected a few times. The chain combines TRBV2 with TRBJ1-6; 7 bases align to TRBD1. The CDR3 loop spans 16 amino acids. Germline V lookup: CDR1 SNHLY, CDR2 FYNNEI. The junction had 12 bases not matched to a gene; V was cut back by 5 bases and J by 8 bases. The CDR3, as DNA: TGTGCCAGCAGTCCCATTGAGGCAACAGGGGATTCACCCCTCCACTTT. It specifies CASSPIEATGDSPLHF.

This clone turned up a few times. This chain joins TRBV4-1 and TRBJ2-3; 9 bases line up with TRBD2. The CDR3 contains 16 residues. CDR1 and CDR2 (germline): MGHRA, YSYEKL. Germline trimming cut 2 bases from V and 4 bases from J; bases unmatched to any gene: 7. CDR3 nucleotide sequence: TGCGCCAGCAGCCAACAACCGGGACTAGCTGCAGATACGCAGTATTTT. Translated: CASSQQPGLAADTQYF.

This clone has a handful of counts. This chain connects TRBV6-5 to TRBJ1-6; D possibly corresponds to TRBD1 (5 bases). This CDR3 has 13 residues. The germline gives CDR1 MNHEY, CDR2 SVGAGI. Trimming cost V 6 bases and J 10 bases, with 13 bases left between them. The CDR3 reads CASSQRGGSPLHF. DNA of the CDR3: TGTGCCAGCAGCCAGCGGGGCGGATCACCCCTCCACTTT.

The rearrangement joins TRBV7-9 to TRBJ1-1; D remains unclear. CDR1 is SEHNR, CDR2 FQNEAQ, per germline (reference sequence). V gave up 5 bases and J gave up 2 bases, with 6 bases separating them. The length of the CDR3 is 12 residues. In DNA, the CDR3 is TGTGCCAGCAGCGACGTTAACACTGAAGCTTTCTTT. This codes for CASSDVNTEAFF. The variable domain in full, with the rest retrieved from reference TRBV7-9 and TRBJ1-1, is DTGVSQNPRHKITKRGQNVTFRCDPISEHNRLYWYRQTLGQGPEFLTYFQNEAQLEKSRLLSDRFSAERPKGSFSTLEIQRTEQGDSAMYLCASSDVNTEAFFGQGTRLTVV.

This clone has a handful of counts. One junction end does not reproduce the germline sequence, and a read error may be involved. This chain links TRBV7-2 with TRBJ1-1, with 8 nucleotides matching TRBD1. The germline gives CDR1 SGHTA, CDR2 FQGNSA. The CDR3 extends over 15 amino acids. The CDR3 nucleotides are TGTGCCAGCAGTTTAGGGACAGGCGGTAAGGGTGAAGCTTTCTTT. Its translation is CASSLGTGGKGEAFF.

The table lists this clone with a few counts. A single base is all that separates this from a far larger clone, so a read error is likely. The chain combines TRBV11-3 with TRBJ2-6; no definite D call. Trimming removed 3 bases at V and 3 bases at J, with 3 bases between. This CDR3 region has 13 residues. Germline V gives CDR1 SGHNT, CDR2 YENEEA. The CDR3: CASSLSGANVLTF. As DNA, the CDR3 is TGTGCCAGCAGCTTGAGTGGGGCCAACGTCCTGACTTTC.

This clone turned up a few times. V is TRBV9 and J is TRBJ1-2; TRBD1 might be the D (6 bases). Germline V lookup: CDR1 SGDLS, CDR2 YYNGEE. CDR3 length: 13 residues. Trimming took off 4 bases at V and 4 bases at J, with 11 bases between the two ends. DNA of the CDR3: TGTGCCAGCAGCCTTACAGGGAGCTATGGCTACACCTTC. Its protein is CASSLTGSYGYTF.

This clone has just a few counts. The rearrangement uses TRBV27 and TRBJ2-7; D is perhaps TRBD2 (6 bases). V dropped 5 bases and J dropped 6 bases, with 23 bases sitting between them. The CDR3 has 16 residues. The germline V gene encodes CDR1 MNHEY and CDR2 SMNVEV (reference sequence). CDR3 sequence reads: CASSPGSGRPFGEQYF. The CDR3 region has the DNA TGTGCCAGCAGTCCTGGATCAGGGAGGCCCTTTGGCGAGCAGTACTTC.

The chain combines TRBV7-8 with TRBJ2-5; 9 positions agree with TRBD2. The CDR3 runs to 16 residues. Trimming removed 3 bases from V and 2 bases from J; junction bases left unmatched: 7. Per the germline V gene, CDR1 is SGHVS and CDR2 is FQNEAQ. The CDR3 region is CASSFVGLARQETQYF. The CDR3 DNA follows: TGTGCCAGCAGCTTCGTTGGACTAGCGAGACAAGAGACCCAGTACTTC. Looking up the rest from reference TRBV7-8 and TRBJ2-5 gives the full variable domain: GAGVSQSPRYKVAKRGQDVALRCDPISGHVSLFWYQQALGQGPEFLTYFQNEAQLDKSGLPSDRFFAERPEGSVSTLKIQRTQQEDSAVYLCASSFVGLARQETQYFGPGTRLLVL.

This clone was detected a few times. This sequence joins TRBV12-5 and TRBJ2-3; D is perhaps TRBD1 (6 bases). The CDR3 sequence is 14 residues long. Germline V lookup: CDR1 LGHNT, CDR2 FRNRAP. Trimming cost V 6 bases and J 7 bases, with 17 bases left between them. The CDR3 DNA follows: TGTGCTAGTGGCCGGGACACCACGAGTTATACGCAGTATTTT. The encoded protein is CASGRDTTSYTQYF.

This clone was seen only a few times. The chain links TRBV10-3 to TRBJ2-5; 10 bases line up with TRBD2. The CDR3 loop spans 13 amino acids. After removal of 11 bases from V and 5 bases from J, the junction contained 8 bases not matched to a gene. Germline CDR1 is ENHRY and CDR2 is SYGVKD. The DNA for the CDR3 is TGTGCCGTAGCGGGGGGCACCAGGGAGACCCAGTACTTC. Translated: CAVAGGTRETQYF.

The rearrangement links TRBV2 to TRBJ2-7; possibly TRBD1 for D (6 bases). The ends were cut back, 8 bases at V and 2 bases at J, with 10 bases in the middle. Germline V gene sequence: CDR1 SNHLY, CDR2 FYNNEI. This CDR3 has 12 amino acids. The CDR3 DNA sequence: TGTGCCAGCCGGGGACAACCCTACGAGCAGTACTTC. The encoded protein is CASRGQPYEQYF. Full variable domain (outside the CDR3, taken from reference TRBV2 and TRBJ2-7): EPEVTQTPSHQVTQMGQEVILRCVPISNHLYFYWYRQILGQKVEFLVSFYNNEISEKSEIFDDQFSVERPDGSNFTLKIRSTKLEDSAMYFCASRGQPYEQYFGPGTRLTVT.

This chain uses TRBV9 with TRBJ2-1; D could derive from TRBD1 or TRBD2 (6 bases each). Trimming took 0 bases from V and 3 from J, leaving 19 bases between them. Germline V gives CDR1 SGDLS, CDR2 YYNGEE. This CDR3 has 18 residues. Written as DNA, the CDR3 is TGTGCCAGCAGCGTAGCTCCAAAGGGGGGCCCAGGCTACAATGAGCAGTTCTTC. This gives the protein CASSVAPKGGPGYNEQFF.

Within the sample, this clone is hyperexpanded. The J gene is TRBJ1-5, the V gene TRBV4-1; D is uncertain. Germline V lookup: CDR1 MGHRA, CDR2 YSYEKL. The CDR3 is 15 amino acids. Trimming shortened V by 1 base and J by 4 bases, and 11 bases separated the two germline ends. The CDR3 sequence is CASSQARGINQPQHF. CDR3 nucleotides: TGCGCCAGCAGCCAAGCTCGGGGAATTAATCAGCCCCAGCATTTT.

The chain joins TRBV2 to TRBJ2-2; the D is unclear. The V end was cut by 6 bases, the J end by 1 base, with 12 bases between. Germline CDR1 reads SNHLY; CDR2 reads FYNNEI. The CDR3 totals 15 residues. The CDR3 region has the DNA TGTGCCAGCAGGAAGTTGGCCATGAACACCGGGGAGCTGTTTTTT. Residues: CASRKLAMNTGELFF.

J is TRBJ2-1 and V is TRBV6-5; a possible D gene is TRBD2 (5 bases). The CDR3 consists of 11 residues. Germline loops: CDR1 MNHEY, CDR2 SVGAGI. Trimming shortened V by 5 bases and J by 8 bases, and 7 bases separated the two germline ends. The CDR3 protein is CASSPSHEQFF. The CDR3 nucleotides are TGTGCCAGCAGTCCTAGCCATGAGCAGTTCTTC.

This clone has just a few counts. The gene calls are TRBV5-1 and TRBJ1-2; TRBD1 agrees at 10 bases. With 4 bases clipped from V and 4 bases from J, the junction kept 4 bases outside the gene matches. The CDR3 covers 14 residues. Per germline, CDR1 SGHRS and CDR2 YFSETQ. The CDR3 sequence: CASSGDRGGYGYTF. The CDR3 DNA is TGCGCCAGCAGCGGGGACAGGGGCGGCTATGGCTACACCTTC.

The sample holds a few counts of this clone. The chain joins TRBV27 to TRBJ2-1, with D tentatively TRBD1 (6 bases). There are 14 residues in the CDR3. Per germline, CDR1 MNHEY and CDR2 SMNVEV (reference sequence). V was pared by 5 bases and J by 6 bases, with 14 bases between. Written as DNA, the CDR3 is TGTGCCAGCAGTGCCCCAGGGGCGGGCAATGAGCAGTTCTTC. It codes for CASSAPGAGNEQFF.

The J gene is TRBJ1-4, the V gene TRBV29-1; D is unresolved. The CDR3 has 13 amino acids. Trimming left V 3 bases short and J 5 bases short, with 10 bases between. The germline gives CDR1 SQVTM, CDR2 ANQGSEA. In DNA form, the CDR3 reads TGCAGCGTTGAGGGCCCGGGGAATGAAAAACTGTTTTTT. Its protein is CSVEGPGNEKLFF.

V usage is TRBV2 and J usage is TRBJ2-1; no clear D gene. Trimming shortened V by 0 bases and J by 7 bases, and 7 bases separated the two germline ends. There are 13 residues in the CDR3. Germline CDR1 SNHLY, CDR2 FYNNEI. CDR3 nucleotide sequence: TGTGCCAGCAGTGAAGCACTTAATAATGAGCAGTTCTTC. Its protein is CASSEALNNEQFF.

The V and J genes are TRBV7-3 and TRBJ1-2; 10 positions match TRBD1. J was trimmed by 7 bases and V by 2 bases; bases with no gene match: 4. This CDR3 has 14 residues. Germline CDR1 reads SGHTA; CDR2 reads FQGTGA. CDR3 amino acids: CASSLGTGAGGYTF. The DNA of the CDR3 is TGTGCCAGCAGCTTAGGGACAGGGGCCGGTGGCTACACCTTC.

This clone has a handful of counts. This chain links TRBV20-1 with TRBJ2-1; D remains ambiguous. The CDR3 is 11 residues long. V lost 5 bases to trimming and J lost 6 bases, with 8 bases between them. The V gene's germline CDR1 is DFQATT and CDR2 SNEGSKA (reference sequence). The CDR3 protein is CSASMGNEQFF. The CDR3 region has the DNA TGCAGTGCTTCTATGGGCAATGAGCAGTTCTTC.

The table lists this clone with many counts. The CDR3 protein is CASSLGLAGGPETQYF. CDR3 DNA sequence: TGTGCCAGCAGCTTAGGACTAGCGGGAGGGCCTGAGACCCAGTACTTC. V usage is TRBV11-3 and J usage is TRBJ2-5; TRBD2 matches 14 bases. V was clipped by 1 base and J by 5 bases; unmatched bases: 3. Germline V CDR1 and CDR2: SGHNT, YENEEA. There are 16 residues in the CDR3.